This T cell receptor beta chain appears in the sequencing data of a study of beta chain features in type 1 diabetes. Findings and caveats of the study: Reduced insertions and increased deletions marked VDJ junctions in type 1 diabetes patients. Within each of all four CD4+ subsets, Type 1 diabetes patients had TCRB CDR3s that were moderately but significantly shorter. PCR might favor shorter templates, equally in patients and controls.

This clone has a handful of counts. Antigen unknown. The CDR3 is made up of 14 amino acids. Germline V gene data show CDR1 as MNHNS and CDR2 as SASEGT. V lost 5 bases to trimming and J lost 2 bases, with 12 bases between them. What was sequenced were expressed TCRB transcripts, since all of the isolated RNA had been reverse transcribed. Repertoires were generated with immunoSEQ multiplex PCR, while TCRdb's copy carries only in-frame clones and drops some. The sample lists about 170,000 clones, about 7.9% occurring once. Each of the sorted populations had a purity greater than 95%. The J gene is TRBJ1-2, the V gene TRBV6-1; D is ambiguous. The clonotype comes from a man in his late teens or twenties with type 1 diabetes. Sequenced sample: central memory CD4+ T cells from blood. CDR3: CASSLGSRNYGYTF. The CDR3 DNA reads TGTGCCAGCAGTTTGGGTTCCAGGAACTATGGCTACACCTTC.